Here is one TCR beta chain with its context. The V end was cut by 4 bases, the J end by 2 bases, with 10 bases between. CDR1 is SGHRS, CDR2 YFSETQ, per germline. This CDR3 contains 15 residues. This entry comes from a study of control samples from healthy donors and cancer patients. Assay: immunoSEQ multiplex PCR; the TCRdb copy retains only in-frame clones and omits some. The sample contains more than 50,000 clones, 85% of which appear only once. V and J are TRBV5-1 and TRBJ2-6; either TRBD1 or TRBD2 may supply D (5 bases each). Sequenced material: blood. The TCR originated in a man between 40 and 49 years old in good health. The CDR3 DNA follows: TGCGCCAGCAGCGCGAGGGGAGCTGGGGCCAACGTCCTGACTTTC. It encodes CASSARGAGANVLTF. Combining the CDR3 with reference TRBV5-1 and TRBJ2-6 gives the whole variable domain KAGVTQTPRYLIKTRGQQVTLSCSPISGHRSVSWYQQTPGQGLQFLFEYFSETQRNKGNFPGRFSGRQFSNSRSEMNVSTLELGDSALYLCASSARGAGANVLTFGAGSRLTVL.